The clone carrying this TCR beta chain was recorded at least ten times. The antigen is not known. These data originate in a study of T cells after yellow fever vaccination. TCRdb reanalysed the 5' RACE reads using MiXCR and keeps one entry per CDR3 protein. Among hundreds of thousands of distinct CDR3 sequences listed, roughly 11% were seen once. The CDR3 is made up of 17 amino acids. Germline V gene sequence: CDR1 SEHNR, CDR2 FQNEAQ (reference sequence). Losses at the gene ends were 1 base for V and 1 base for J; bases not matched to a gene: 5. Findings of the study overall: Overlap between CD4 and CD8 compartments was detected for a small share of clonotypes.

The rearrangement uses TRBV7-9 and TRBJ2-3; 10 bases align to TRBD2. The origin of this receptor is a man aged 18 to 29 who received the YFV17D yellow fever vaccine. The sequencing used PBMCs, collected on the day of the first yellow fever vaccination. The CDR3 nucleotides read TGTGCCAGCAGCTTAGTCGGAACTAGCGGGGGCACAGATACGCAGTATTTT. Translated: CASSLVGTSGGTDTQYF.